Below, 24 T cell receptor beta chains from the same sample are listed, as sequenced in a study of blood T cell repertoires in COVID-19. Produced via immunoSEQ multiplex PCR; TCRdb's table is partial and in-frame only. The sample has roughly 290,000 clones; 80% to 90% are singletons. Sequenced input: PBMCs or T cells enriched from blood (not recorded which). Receptors were obtained from a woman in her twenties or thirties who had recovered from COVID-19.

V is TRBV27 and J is TRBJ1-1, with a tentative D call TRBD1 (5 bases). V lost 9 bases to trimming and J lost 1 base, with 12 bases between them. This CDR3 is 13 amino acids long. CDR1 is MNHEY and CDR2 is SMNVEV in the germline V gene (reference sequence). CDR3 DNA: TGTGCCAGTGGGGGACTTAGGAACACTGAAGCTTTCTTT. Translation gives CASGGLRNTEAFF.

The J gene is TRBJ1-4, the V gene TRBV13; D perhaps matches TRBD1 (5 bases). Trimming took off 2 bases at V and 8 bases at J, with 6 bases between the two ends. In germline, CDR1 is PRHDT, CDR2 FYEKMQ (reference sequence). This CDR3 region has 12 residues. The CDR3 here is CASSLRGEKLFF. CDR3 nucleotide sequence: TGTGCCAGCAGCTTAAGGGGCGAAAAACTGTTTTTT.

The chain joins TRBV2 to TRBJ2-2, with 7 bases matching TRBD2. Germline V gene data show CDR1 as SNHLY and CDR2 as FYNNEI. Trimming took 8 bases from V and 2 from J; bases not matched to a gene: 5. This CDR3 comprises 14 residues. The CDR3 DNA is TGTGCCAGCGTGCTAGCGGAAAACACCGGGGAGCTGTTTTTT. Its translation: CASVLAENTGELFF.

This clone was seen a few times. The chain joins TRBV11-2 to TRBJ1-1; a weak D match, TRBD1 (5 bases). Germline V gene sequence: CDR1 SGHAT, CDR2 FQNNGV. The germline V and J ends were trimmed by 7 bases and 7 bases, with 16 bases remaining between them. The CDR3 is 13 residues long. The CDR3 DNA reads as TGTGCCAGCACCCCGGCAGGGTTGGGTGAAGCTTTCTTT. It encodes CASTPAGLGEAFF.

J is TRBJ2-7 and V is TRBV5-1; 10 nucleotides align to TRBD1. The junction had 4 bases not matched to a gene; V was cut back by 2 bases and J by 2 bases. The CDR3 has 15 amino acids. CDR1 and CDR2 (germline): SGHRS, YFSETQ. CDR3 coding DNA: TGCGCCAGCAGCTTCCGGGACAGGGGCGCCTACGAGCAGTACTTC. Protein: CASSFRDRGAYEQYF.

V and J are TRBV28 and TRBJ1-2, with D possibly matching TRBD1 (5 bases). The germline CDR1 and CDR2 sequences are MDHEN and SYDVKM. The CDR3 runs to 14 residues. The V and J ends lost 3 bases and 5 bases respectively, with 13 bases between them. CDR3 DNA sequence: TGTGCCAGCAGTTTTTTAGGGGCCGCGTATGGCTACACCTTC. It specifies CASSFLGAAYGYTF.

V usage is TRBV5-1 and J usage is TRBJ2-7; 13 positions match TRBD2. Germline CDR1 is SGHRS and CDR2 is YFSETQ. The CDR3 loop spans 15 amino acids. The ends lost 5 bases at V and 6 bases at J; junction bases unmatched: 8. The chain's CDR3 is CASRLLAGGPAEQYF. The DNA of the CDR3 is TGCGCCAGCAGGCTACTAGCGGGGGGGCCGGCCGAGCAGTACTTC.

The gene calls are TRBV7-2 and TRBJ1-1; D perhaps matches TRBD1 (6 bases). The CDR3 sequence is 18 residues long. Trimming stripped 5 bases from V and 3 bases from J, with 25 bases between. Germline lookup yields CDR1 SGHTA and CDR2 FQGNSA. CDR3 sequence reads: CASSQKRGHLERYTEAFF. The CDR3 DNA reads as TGTGCCAGCAGCCAGAAACGGGGACACTTGGAGAGATACACTGAAGCTTTCTTT.

This sequence joins TRBV24-1 and TRBJ1-1, with 8 bases fitting TRBD1. V lost 4 bases, J lost 0 bases, and 3 bases stayed unmatched. Germline V CDR1 and CDR2: KGHDR, SFDVKD. The CDR3 spans 15 residues. The CDR3 DNA is TGTGCCACCAGTGAGTCGACAGGGGTGAACACTGAAGCTTTCTTT. It translates to CATSESTGVNTEAFF.

Written as DNA, the CDR3 is TGTGCCACCAGTGACCATAGACTAGCGGGAGTGGATACGCAGTATTTT. Translation gives CATSDHRLAGVDTQYF. The V call is TRBV24-1, the J call TRBJ2-3, with TRBD2 matching 12 bases. From germline, CDR1 is KGHDR and CDR2 SFDVKD. This CDR3 comprises 16 residues. With 4 bases clipped from V and 6 bases from J, the junction kept 7 bases outside the gene matches.

This clone has just one count. This chain links TRBV27 with TRBJ1-5; D is perhaps TRBD1 (6 bases). CDR3 length: 15 residues. Looked up from germline, CDR1 is MNHEY and CDR2 is SMNVEV (reference sequence). The V and J ends lost 1 base and 1 base respectively, with 8 bases between them. The CDR3 loop is CASSLLGQSNQPQHF. CDR3 DNA: TGTGCCAGCAGTTTATTAGGACAGAGCAATCAGCCCCAGCATTTT.

The chain uses TRBV9 and TRBJ1-1; maybe TRBD1 (5 bases). Per the germline V gene, CDR1 is SGDLS and CDR2 is YYNGEE. The CDR3 sequence is 12 residues long. V lost 3 bases, J lost 5 bases, and 8 bases lay in between. As DNA, the CDR3 is TGTGCCAGCAGCGCGCAGGGAACTGAAGCTTTCTTT. It yields the protein CASSAQGTEAFF.

The genes are TRBV4-1 and TRBJ2-3; 7 bases fit TRBD2. CDR1 MGHRA and CDR2 YSYEKL come from the germline V gene. The CDR3 contains 16 residues. Trimming removed 5 bases from V and 7 bases from J; junction bases left unmatched: 15. The DNA for the CDR3 is TGCGCCAGCAGCACCGATCCGAGCGGGATTGTGAATACGCAGTATTTT. Amino acid sequence: CASSTDPSGIVNTQYF.

The V gene is TRBV6-5, the J gene TRBJ2-4, with 10 bases matching TRBD1. V trimming: 4 bases; J trimming: 7 bases; junction bases outside the gene matches: 7. The CDR3 extends over 15 amino acids. Germline CDR1 MNHEY, CDR2 SVGAGI. CDR3 sequence reads: CASSSSGQGKNIQYF. CDR3 DNA: TGTGCCAGCAGTTCGTCGGGACAGGGGAAGAACATTCAGTACTTC.

This sequence joins TRBV9 and TRBJ2-6; 8 bases map to TRBD1. V shed 4 bases and J 2 bases; nucleotides not matched to a gene: 14. This CDR3 spans 19 amino acids. Germline values: CDR1 SGDLS, CDR2 YYNGEE. CDR3 in DNA: TGTGCCAGCAGCCATCCCACTGGGCAGGGGGCACCTGGGGCCAACGTCCTGACTTTC. Its translation: CASSHPTGQGAPGANVLTF.

V usage is TRBV6-4 and J usage is TRBJ1-1, with TRBD1 matching over 8 bases. V shed 6 bases and J 4 bases; nucleotides not matched to a gene: 7. This CDR3 spans 14 amino acids. The germline V gene encodes CDR1 MRHNA and CDR2 SNTAGT. CDR3 region: CASRPQGAVTEAFF. CDR3 in DNA: TGTGCCAGCAGGCCTCAGGGGGCGGTCACTGAAGCTTTCTTT.

This chain connects TRBV19 to TRBJ2-7; maybe TRBD2 (6 bases). Trimming removed 3 bases at V and 5 bases at J, with 11 bases between. Germline CDR1 and CDR2: LNHDA and SQIVND (reference sequence). The CDR3 sequence is 13 residues long. CDR3 in amino acids: CASSILARDEQYF. CDR3 nucleotides: TGTGCCAGTAGTATCCTAGCGAGGGACGAGCAGTACTTC.

CDR3 amino acids: CASSQERTDSGSSYEQYF. The CDR3 coding sequence is TGTGCCAGCAGCCAAGAACGGACAGACTCAGGTAGCTCCTACGAGCAGTACTTC. The chain is built from TRBV4-2 and TRBJ2-7, with TRBD1 as a possible D gene (6 bases). Germline V gene sequence: CDR1 LGHNA, CDR2 YNFKEQ. This CDR3 has 18 residues. The V gene lost 0 bases and the J gene lost 0 bases, with 18 bases spanning the gap.

V gene TRBV7-9 combines with J gene TRBJ1-2; TRBD1 aligns across 11 bases. The CDR3 consists of 16 residues. V trimming: 2 bases; J trimming: 7 bases; junction bases outside the gene matches: 9. Germline V gives CDR1 SEHNR, CDR2 FQNEAQ (reference sequence). The CDR3 DNA sequence: TGTGCCAGCAGCTTACTCGGGACAGGGGGTCATGGTGGCTACACCTTC. Translation gives CASSLLGTGGHGGYTF.

The J gene is TRBJ1-5, the V gene TRBV6-5, with TRBD1 identical over 10 bases. From germline, CDR1 is MNHEY and CDR2 SVGAGI. Trimming at V came to 5 bases and at J to 11 bases, leaving 12 bases not matched to a gene. The length of the CDR3 is 15 residues. The CDR3 DNA follows: TGTGCCAGCAGTAACCGGGACAGGGGACCATCGGCCCAGCATTTT. Protein product: CASSNRDRGPSAQHF.

J is TRBJ2-2 and V is TRBV19; TRBD1 is a possible D gene (8 bases). This CDR3 contains 16 residues. V lost 5 bases to trimming and J lost 4 bases, with 17 bases between them. Germline V gives CDR1 LNHDA, CDR2 SQIVND (reference sequence). The CDR3 sequence is CASSAQGGPFTGELFF. CDR3 bases: TGTGCCAGTAGTGCACAGGGGGGGCCATTCACCGGGGAGCTGTTTTTT.

Comments on this clone: Other DNA sequences in the sample encode the same CDR3. The chain uses TRBV10-3 and TRBJ1-5; tentatively, D is TRBD1 (5 bases). Germline lookup yields CDR1 ENHRY and CDR2 SYGVKD. This CDR3 contains 14 residues. V lost 4 bases and J lost 2, with 9 bases in between. The CDR3 DNA sequence: TGTGCCATCAGTGGTCAGGGCGGCAATCAGCCCCAGCATTTT. This encodes CAISGQGGNQPQHF.

This sequence joins TRBV29-1 and TRBJ2-7; perhaps TRBD2 as D (6 bases). Germline V gene lookup returns CDR1 SQVTM and CDR2 ANQGSEA. CDR3 length: 13 amino acids. Deletions cut 4 bases from V and 4 bases from J, with 14 bases between. Here the CDR3 reads CSVGDLGGYEQYF. The CDR3 coding sequence is TGCAGCGTTGGGGACTTGGGAGGTTACGAGCAGTACTTC.

This sequence joins TRBV5-1 and TRBJ2-5, with D maybe TRBD1 (6 bases). With 6 bases removed from V and 2 bases from J, the gap between germline ends came to 14 bases. The CDR3 sequence is 14 residues long. The germline gives CDR1 SGHRS, CDR2 YFSETQ. CDR3 nucleotide sequence: TGCGCCAGCAAGTCCAATACAGGGCAAGAGACCCAGTACTTC. Protein sequence: CASKSNTGQETQYF.